These 20 T cell receptor beta chains originate from one sample sequenced in a study of T cells in Graves' hyperthyroidism and ophthalmopathy. RNA transcripts served as the template for amplifying TCR beta CDR3 regions. TCR CDR3 underwent first-round RT-PCR with the HTBI primer set. TCRdb redid the calling of the multiplex PCR reads with MiXCR, one entry per CDR3 protein. The sample holds around 420,000 distinct CDR3 sequences, roughly 13% seen once. The material sequenced was blood. The receptors come from a woman aged 18-29 years with Graves' hyperthyroidism.

This clonotype has a count of ten or more. The J gene is TRBJ2-7, the V gene TRBV20-1; 11 bases line up with TRBD2. The CDR3 is 14 amino acids. CDR1 is DFQATT, CDR2 SNEGSKA, per germline (reference sequence). The V and J ends lost 3 bases and 6 bases, in that order; junction bases with no gene match: 7. The CDR3 region has the DNA TGCAGTGCTAGCGTAGCGGGAGGGCTCTCCGAGCAGTACTTC. Translation: CSASVAGGLSEQYF.

Ten or more counts support this clonotype. The V and J genes are TRBV20-1 and TRBJ1-1, with D maybe TRBD1 (6 bases). CDR1 is DFQATT, CDR2 SNEGSKA, per germline (reference sequence). The CDR3 has 13 residues. With 4 bases removed from V and 3 bases from J, the gap between germline ends came to 12 bases. CDR3 DNA: TGCAGTGCTAAACAGGGACTCGACACTGAAGCTTTCTTT. Its protein product is CSAKQGLDTEAFF.

This clonotype was detected ten times or more. This rearrangement joins TRBV28 to TRBJ2-7; D is ambiguous. CDR3 length equals 15 residues. In germline, CDR1 is MDHEN, CDR2 SYDVKM. The V and J ends lost 1 base and 4 bases respectively, with 14 bases between them. This CDR3 reads CASSLSAPLGYEQYF. As DNA, the CDR3 is TGTGCCAGCAGTTTATCAGCGCCCTTGGGATACGAGCAGTACTTC.

The gene calls are TRBV27 and TRBJ2-1, with 9 nucleotides matching TRBD2. The CDR3 covers 17 residues. Trimming removed 2 bases from V and 8 bases from J; junction bases left unmatched: 13. Per germline, CDR1 MNHEY and CDR2 SMNVEV (reference sequence). CDR3 nucleotide sequence: TGTGCCAGCAGTTTACGTGGTAGCGGGAGCGCGCTCCATGAGCAGTTCTTC. Translating gives CASSLRGSGSALHEQFF.

This clonotype was counted ten times or more. The genes are TRBV18 and TRBJ1-5, with TRBD1 matching over 9 bases. The CDR3 is 13 residues long. Germline V gene sequence: CDR1 KGHSH, CDR2 LQKENI. J lost 10 bases, V lost 5 bases, and 6 bases had no gene match. As DNA, the CDR3 is TGTGCCAGCTCAGAGGACAGGGGCCAACCCCAGCATTTT. This codes for CASSEDRGQPQHF.

This clonotype was seen at least ten times. This rearrangement joins TRBV20-1 to TRBJ2-1; tentative D call: TRBD2 (5 bases). V lost 0 bases, J lost 4 bases, and 13 bases lay in between. The CDR3 spans 15 residues. Germline CDR1 and CDR2: DFQATT and SNEGSKA (reference sequence). The CDR3 reads CSARDQRRGYNEQFF. CDR3 sequence (DNA): TGCAGTGCTAGAGACCAGCGTCGGGGTTACAATGAGCAGTTCTTC.

V usage is TRBV27 and J usage is TRBJ1-6; D possibly corresponds to TRBD1 (5 bases). Between the trimmed V and J ends, which lost 3 bases and 0 bases, there was a span of 6 bases. From germline, CDR1 is MNHEY and CDR2 SMNVEV (reference sequence). This CDR3 comprises 15 residues. The chain's CDR3 is CASSFGGSYNSPLHF. The CDR3 nucleotides are TGTGCCAGCAGTTTCGGGGGCTCCTATAATTCACCCCTCCACTTT.

On this clonotype: It may be a read error: a sequence one base away is much more abundant. This chain links TRBV28 with TRBJ2-7; 7 bases agree with TRBD2. This CDR3 has 14 amino acids. Trimming took 5 bases from V and 0 from J; bases not matched to a gene: 4. Germline lookup yields CDR1 MDHEN and CDR2 SYDVKM. The CDR3 protein is CASSGGGSSYEQYF. In DNA, the CDR3 is TGTGCCAGCAGTGGGGGGGGGAGCTCCTACGAGCAGTACTTC.

This clonotype was recorded at least ten times. The chain combines TRBV28 with TRBJ1-5; D is unclear. In germline, CDR1 is MDHEN, CDR2 SYDVKM. Trimming removed 3 bases at V and 3 bases at J, with 12 bases between. The CDR3 consists of 15 residues. Written as DNA, the CDR3 is TGTGCCAGCAGTTTTCGGTCCAAGGTCAATCAGCCCCAGCATTTT. It specifies CASSFRSKVNQPQHF.

There are many counts of this clonotype. The J gene is TRBJ1-1, the V gene TRBV7-8; D is undetermined. Trimming shortened V by 1 base and J by 3 bases, and 6 bases separated the two germline ends. This CDR3 is 13 amino acids long. The V gene's germline CDR1 is SGHVS and CDR2 FQNEAQ. Here the CDR3 DNA reads TGTGCCAGCAGCTTAGTACGTCACACTGAAGCTTTCTTT. As protein: CASSLVRHTEAFF.

This clonotype was counted at least ten times. This chain links TRBV5-6 with TRBJ1-4; a weak D match, TRBD1 (5 bases). Germline lookup yields CDR1 SGHDT and CDR2 YYEEEE. The V end was cut by 2 bases, the J end by 5 bases, with 10 bases between. The CDR3 loop spans 14 amino acids. CDR3 nucleotides: TGTGCCAGCAGCTTACTACAGGAAAATGAAAAACTGTTTTTT. Translation gives CASSLLQENEKLFF.

In its sample, this clonotype was seen many times. The V call is TRBV28, the J call TRBJ2-7; 7 nucleotides align to TRBD1. With 7 bases clipped from V and 2 bases from J, the junction kept 8 bases outside the gene matches. The CDR3 consists of 14 residues. CDR1 and CDR2 (germline): MDHEN, SYDVKM. This CDR3 is CASTSGQRTYEQYF. The CDR3 nucleotides read TGTGCCAGCACCTCGGGACAGAGAACCTACGAGCAGTACTTC.

Ten or more counts support this clonotype. The V call is TRBV6-1, the J call TRBJ2-7; tentatively, D is TRBD1 or TRBD2 (5 bases each). The ends were cut back, 5 bases at V and 2 bases at J, with 13 bases in the middle. The CDR3 covers 14 residues. Germline V lookup: CDR1 MNHNS, CDR2 SASEGT. Here the CDR3 reads CASSSRDGTYEQYF. The CDR3 region has the DNA TGTGCCAGCAGTAGCCGGGACGGCACCTACGAGCAGTACTTC.

This clonotype has ten or more counts. The V call is TRBV29-1, the J call TRBJ2-7, with D possibly being TRBD1 (6 bases). This CDR3 has 14 residues. Germline CDR1 SQVTM, CDR2 ANQGSEA. The ends were cut back, 7 bases at V and 0 bases at J, with 16 bases in the middle. The CDR3 DNA follows: TGCAGCGCTAAGACAGGATATAACTCCTACGAGCAGTACTTC. This translates into CSAKTGYNSYEQYF.

The rearrangement links TRBV28 to TRBJ1-4; tentatively, D is TRBD1 (6 bases). The CDR3 sequence is 14 residues long. Looked up from germline, CDR1 is MDHEN and CDR2 is SYDVKM. V was pared by 3 bases and J by 7 bases, with 12 bases between. CDR3 protein: CASSFLRGSEKLFF. CDR3 in DNA: TGTGCCAGCAGTTTTCTCAGGGGCTCTGAAAAACTGTTTTTT.

This clonotype showed up many times. The gene calls are TRBV4-3 and TRBJ1-3; D possibly corresponds to TRBD1 (6 bases). V dropped 1 base and J dropped 0 bases, with 10 bases sitting between them. The CDR3 runs to 16 residues. The germline V gene has CDR1 LGHNA and CDR2 YSLEER. The CDR3 sequence is CASSQGYRASGNTIYF. CDR3 in DNA: TGCGCCAGCAGCCAAGGCTACAGGGCCTCTGGAAACACCATATATTTT.

This clonotype occurred many times. The chain is built from TRBV2 and TRBJ2-1; TRBD2 matches at 15 bases. Germline V gene data show CDR1 as SNHLY and CDR2 as FYNNEI. V dropped 7 bases and J dropped 0; count of bases not matched to a gene: 10. The CDR3 has 19 residues. The DNA for the CDR3 is TGTGCCAGCAACCAGGGACTAGCGGGAGGCCCCAGCTCCTACAATGAGCAGTTCTTC. Translation gives CASNQGLAGGPSSYNEQFF.

This clonotype occurred many times. The rearrangement uses TRBV28 and TRBJ2-2; 10 nucleotides agree with TRBD1. V lost 5 bases to trimming and J lost 5 bases; unmatched junction nucleotides: 14. The CDR3 consists of 18 residues. Germline V CDR1 and CDR2: MDHEN, SYDVKM. The CDR3 region has the DNA TGTGCCAGCAGTCTCCGCCTAACGGGACAGGGGATTACCGGGGAGCTGTTTTTT. Amino acids: CASSLRLTGQGITGELFF.

Only a few counts were recorded for this clonotype. The V call is TRBV6-1, the J call TRBJ2-3, with D maybe TRBD2 (7 bases). Looked up from germline, CDR1 is MNHNS and CDR2 is SASEGT. Trimming cost V 6 bases and J 4 bases, with 14 bases left between them. This CDR3 has 14 residues. This chain's CDR3 is CASRLRGGSDTQYF. The CDR3 DNA is TGTGCCAGCAGGCTCAGGGGAGGGTCAGATACGCAGTATTTT.

Notes on this clonotype: The junction and the germline gene differ at one end; a read error may be behind it. V usage is TRBV6-1 and J usage is TRBJ2-7; 11 bases agree with TRBD2. Germline assignment: CDR1 MNHNS and CDR2 SASEGT. The CDR3 runs 14 residues. The CDR3 sequence is CATSPGLAAYEQYF. CDR3 nucleotides: TGTGCCACCAGTCCGGGACTAGCGGCTTACGAGCAGTACTTC.